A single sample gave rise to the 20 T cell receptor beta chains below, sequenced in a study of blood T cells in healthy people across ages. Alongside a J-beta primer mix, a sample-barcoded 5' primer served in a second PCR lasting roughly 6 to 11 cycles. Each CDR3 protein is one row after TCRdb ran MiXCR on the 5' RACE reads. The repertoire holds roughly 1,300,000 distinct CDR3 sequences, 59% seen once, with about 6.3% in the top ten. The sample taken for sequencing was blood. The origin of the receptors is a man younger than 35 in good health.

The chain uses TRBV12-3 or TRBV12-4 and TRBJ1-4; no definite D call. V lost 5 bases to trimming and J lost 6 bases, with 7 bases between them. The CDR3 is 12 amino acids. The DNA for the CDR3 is TGTGCCAGCAGTGAGAACGATGAAAAACTGTTTTTT. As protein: CASSENDEKLFF.

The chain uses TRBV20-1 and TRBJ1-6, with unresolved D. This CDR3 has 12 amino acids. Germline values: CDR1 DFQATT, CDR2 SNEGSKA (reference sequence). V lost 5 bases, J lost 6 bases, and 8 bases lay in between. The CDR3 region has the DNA TGCAGTGCTCCCAACTCTAATTCACCCCTCCACTTT. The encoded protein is CSAPNSNSPLHF.

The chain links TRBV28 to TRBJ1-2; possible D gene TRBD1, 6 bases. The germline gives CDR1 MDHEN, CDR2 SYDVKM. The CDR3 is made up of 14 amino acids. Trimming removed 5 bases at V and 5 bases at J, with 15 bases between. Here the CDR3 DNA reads TGTGCCAGCAGTCCACCGGACAGCTTTTATGGCTACACCTTC. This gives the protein CASSPPDSFYGYTF.

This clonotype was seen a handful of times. This chain's CDR3 is CASSLGTSEYNEQYF. The CDR3 nucleotides are TGTGCCAGCAGCTTGGGGACTAGCGAGTACAATGAGCAGTACTTC. The V gene is TRBV7-9, the J gene TRBJ2-7, with 10 bases lining up with TRBD2. V shed 3 bases, J shed 7 bases, and the junction held 9 bases outside the gene matches. The CDR3 length is 15 residues. The germline CDR1 and CDR2 sequences are SEHNR and FQNEAQ (reference sequence). Full variable domain (rest looked up from reference TRBV7-9 and TRBJ2-7): DTGVSQNPRHKITKRGQNVTFRCDPISEHNRLYWYRQTLGQGPEFLTYFQNEAQLEKSRLLSDRFSAERPKGSFSTLEIQRTEQGDSAMYLCASSLGTSEYNEQYFGPGTRLTVT.

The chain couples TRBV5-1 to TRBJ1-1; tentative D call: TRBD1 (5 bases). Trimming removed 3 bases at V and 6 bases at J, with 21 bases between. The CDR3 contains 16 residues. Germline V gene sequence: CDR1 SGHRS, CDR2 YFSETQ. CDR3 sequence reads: CASSSLMIQGEAEAFF. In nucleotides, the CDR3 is TGCGCCAGCAGCTCACTAATGATTCAGGGAGAGGCTGAAGCTTTCTTT.

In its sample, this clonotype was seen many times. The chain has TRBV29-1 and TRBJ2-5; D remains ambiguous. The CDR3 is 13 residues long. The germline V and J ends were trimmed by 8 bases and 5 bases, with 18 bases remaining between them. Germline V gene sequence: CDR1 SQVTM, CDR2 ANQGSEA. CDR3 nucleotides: TGCAGCACCGATCCCGGGCATGGGGAGACCCAGTACTTC. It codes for CSTDPGHGETQYF.

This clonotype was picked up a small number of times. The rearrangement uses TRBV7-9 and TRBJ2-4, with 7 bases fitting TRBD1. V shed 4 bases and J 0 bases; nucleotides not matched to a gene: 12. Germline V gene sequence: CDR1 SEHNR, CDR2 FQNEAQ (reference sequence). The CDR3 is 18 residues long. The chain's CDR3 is CASSSEKGTDLAKNIQYF. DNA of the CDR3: TGTGCCAGCAGCTCAGAAAAGGGGACAGATCTAGCCAAAAACATTCAGTACTTC.

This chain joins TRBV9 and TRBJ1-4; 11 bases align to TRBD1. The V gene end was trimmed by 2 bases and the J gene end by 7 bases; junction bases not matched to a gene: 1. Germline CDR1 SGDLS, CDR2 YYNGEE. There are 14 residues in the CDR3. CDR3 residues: CASSVGTGGEKLFF. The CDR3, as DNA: TGTGCCAGCAGCGTTGGGACAGGGGGTGAAAAACTGTTTTTT.

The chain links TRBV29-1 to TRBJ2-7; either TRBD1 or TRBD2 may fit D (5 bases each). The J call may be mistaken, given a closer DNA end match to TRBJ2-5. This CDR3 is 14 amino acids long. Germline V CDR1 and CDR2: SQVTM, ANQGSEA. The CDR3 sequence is CSAREYGVGETQYF. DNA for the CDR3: TGCAGCGCCAGGGAGTATGGTGTCGGAGAGACCCAGTACTTC.

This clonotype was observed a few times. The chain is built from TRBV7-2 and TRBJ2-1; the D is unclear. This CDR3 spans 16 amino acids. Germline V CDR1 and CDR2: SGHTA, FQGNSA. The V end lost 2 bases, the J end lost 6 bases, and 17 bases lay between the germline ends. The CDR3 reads CASSLLRRDGGNEQFF. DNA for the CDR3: TGTGCCAGCAGCTTATTGCGCCGAGACGGTGGCAATGAGCAGTTCTTC.

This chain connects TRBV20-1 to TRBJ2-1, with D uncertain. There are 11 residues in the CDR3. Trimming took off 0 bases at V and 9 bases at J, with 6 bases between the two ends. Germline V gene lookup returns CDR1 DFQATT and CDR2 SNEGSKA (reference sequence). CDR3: CSARDVSEQFF. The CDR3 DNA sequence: TGCAGTGCTAGAGACGTCAGTGAGCAGTTCTTC.

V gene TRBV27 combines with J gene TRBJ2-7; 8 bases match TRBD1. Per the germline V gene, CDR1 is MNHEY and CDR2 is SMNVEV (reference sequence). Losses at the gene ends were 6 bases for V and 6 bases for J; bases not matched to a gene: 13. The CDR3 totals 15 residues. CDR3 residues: CASSKQGGFLGEQYF. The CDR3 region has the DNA TGTGCCAGCAGCAAACAGGGGGGATTCCTAGGCGAGCAGTACTTC.

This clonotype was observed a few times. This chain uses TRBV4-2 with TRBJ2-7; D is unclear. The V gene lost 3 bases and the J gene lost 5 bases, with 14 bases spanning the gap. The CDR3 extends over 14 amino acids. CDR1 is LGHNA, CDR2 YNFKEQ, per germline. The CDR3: CASSQIGYWDEQYF. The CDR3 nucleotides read TGTGCCAGCAGCCAGATAGGGTATTGGGACGAGCAGTACTTC.

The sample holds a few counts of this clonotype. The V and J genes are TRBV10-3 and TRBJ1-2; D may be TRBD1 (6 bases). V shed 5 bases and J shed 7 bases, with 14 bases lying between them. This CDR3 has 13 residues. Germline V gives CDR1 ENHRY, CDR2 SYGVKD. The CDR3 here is CAISNRESTGYTF. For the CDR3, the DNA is TGTGCCATCAGTAACAGGGAATCAACTGGCTACACCTTC.

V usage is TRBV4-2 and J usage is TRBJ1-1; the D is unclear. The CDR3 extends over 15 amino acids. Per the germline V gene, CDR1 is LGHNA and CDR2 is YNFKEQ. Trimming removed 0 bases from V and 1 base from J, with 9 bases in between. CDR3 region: CASSQDRTENTEAFF. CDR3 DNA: TGTGCCAGCAGCCAAGATCGGACCGAGAACACTGAAGCTTTCTTT.

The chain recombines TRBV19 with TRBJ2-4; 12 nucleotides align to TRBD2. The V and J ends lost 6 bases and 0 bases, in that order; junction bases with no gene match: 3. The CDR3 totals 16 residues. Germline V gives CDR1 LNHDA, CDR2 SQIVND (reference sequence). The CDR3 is CASRRGLAGAKNIQYF. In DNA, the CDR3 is TGTGCCAGTAGGAGGGGACTAGCGGGAGCCAAAAACATTCAGTACTTC.

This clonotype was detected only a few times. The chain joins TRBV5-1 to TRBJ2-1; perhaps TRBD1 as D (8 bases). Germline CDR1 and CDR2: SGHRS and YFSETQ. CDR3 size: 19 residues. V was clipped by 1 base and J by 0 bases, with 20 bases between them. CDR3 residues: CASSLWQGAGGSSYNEQFF. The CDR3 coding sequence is TGCGCCAGCAGCTTGTGGCAGGGGGCTGGCGGGAGCTCCTACAATGAGCAGTTCTTC. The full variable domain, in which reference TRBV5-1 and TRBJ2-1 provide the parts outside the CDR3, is KAGVTQTPRYLIKTRGQQVTLSCSPISGHRSVSWYQQTPGQGLQFLFEYFSETQRNKGNFPGRFSGRQFSNSRSEMNVSTLELGDSALYLCASSLWQGAGGSSYNEQFFGPGTRLTVL.

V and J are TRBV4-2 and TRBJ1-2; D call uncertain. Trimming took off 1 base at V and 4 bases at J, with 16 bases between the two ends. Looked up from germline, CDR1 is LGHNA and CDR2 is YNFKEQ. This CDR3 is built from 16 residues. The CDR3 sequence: CASSQGELGSIYGYTF. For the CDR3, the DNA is TGTGCCAGCAGCCAAGGGGAACTCGGATCGATCTATGGCTACACCTTC.

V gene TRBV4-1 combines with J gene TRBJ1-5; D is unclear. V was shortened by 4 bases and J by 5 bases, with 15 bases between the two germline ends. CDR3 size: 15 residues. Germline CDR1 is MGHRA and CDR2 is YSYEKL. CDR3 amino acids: CASSRGPDRHQPQHF. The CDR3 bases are TGCGCCAGCAGCCGAGGCCCCGACCGCCATCAGCCCCAGCATTTT.

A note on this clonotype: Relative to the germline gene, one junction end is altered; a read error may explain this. CDR3 DNA sequence: TGTGCCAGCAGTTATAAAGGCCGGTACAACGAGCAGTTCTTC. It yields the protein CASSYKGRYNEQFF. V and J are TRBV6-5 and TRBJ2-1; D is unresolved. Germline assignment: CDR1 MNHEY and CDR2 SVGAGI. There are 14 residues in the CDR3.